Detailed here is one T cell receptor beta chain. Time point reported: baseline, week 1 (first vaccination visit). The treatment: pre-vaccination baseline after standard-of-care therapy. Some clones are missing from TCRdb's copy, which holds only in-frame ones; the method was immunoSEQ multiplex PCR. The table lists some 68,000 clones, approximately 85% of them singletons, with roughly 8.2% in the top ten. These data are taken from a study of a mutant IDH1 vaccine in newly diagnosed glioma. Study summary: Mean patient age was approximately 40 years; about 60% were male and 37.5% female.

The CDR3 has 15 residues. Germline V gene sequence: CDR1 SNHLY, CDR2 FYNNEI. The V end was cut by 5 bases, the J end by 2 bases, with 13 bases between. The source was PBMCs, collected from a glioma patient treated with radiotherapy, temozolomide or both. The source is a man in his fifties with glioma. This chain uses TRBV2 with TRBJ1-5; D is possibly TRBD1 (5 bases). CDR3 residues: CASSRGGWGNQPQHF. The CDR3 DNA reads TGTGCCAGCAGTAGGGGTGGTTGGGGCAATCAGCCCCAGCATTTT.